This T cell receptor beta chain comes out of a study of T cell responses to AZD1222 COVID-19 vaccine. Study observations and caveats: Scientists sampled the repertoires only once the peak T cell response had passed. Reports indicate that nearly half of spike-specific TCRs are directed at unmutated variant regions.

As regards this clone: Antigen unknown.

The method was immunoSEQ multiplex PCR; TCRdb's version includes in-frame clones alone and lacks a portion of them. The sample has 180,000 or so clones; around 93% are singletons. V was cut by 1 base and J by 7 bases, with 2 bases left in between. The V gene's germline CDR1 is SGHVT and CDR2 SQSDAQ. The CDR3 contains 10 residues. The material was peripheral blood, obtained 28 days after the second dose of the MenACWY control vaccine. The origin of this receptor is an adult who received the MenACWY meningococcal vaccine as a control. The rearrangement links TRBV7-4 to TRBJ2-7; D unresolved. CDR3 region: CASSLGEQYF. The CDR3 region has the DNA TGTGCCAGCAGCTTAGGTGAGCAGTACTTC.